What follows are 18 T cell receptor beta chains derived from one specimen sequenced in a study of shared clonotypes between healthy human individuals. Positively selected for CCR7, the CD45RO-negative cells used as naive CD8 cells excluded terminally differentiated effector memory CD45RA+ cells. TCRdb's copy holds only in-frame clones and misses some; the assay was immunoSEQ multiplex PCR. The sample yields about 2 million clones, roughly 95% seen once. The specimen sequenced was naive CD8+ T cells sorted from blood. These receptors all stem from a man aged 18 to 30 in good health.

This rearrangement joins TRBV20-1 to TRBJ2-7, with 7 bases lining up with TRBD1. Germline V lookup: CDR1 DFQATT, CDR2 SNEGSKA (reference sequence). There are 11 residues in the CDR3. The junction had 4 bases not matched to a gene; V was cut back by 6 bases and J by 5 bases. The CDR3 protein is CSAPTGNEQYF. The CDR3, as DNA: TGCAGTGCCCCGACAGGGAACGAGCAGTACTTC.

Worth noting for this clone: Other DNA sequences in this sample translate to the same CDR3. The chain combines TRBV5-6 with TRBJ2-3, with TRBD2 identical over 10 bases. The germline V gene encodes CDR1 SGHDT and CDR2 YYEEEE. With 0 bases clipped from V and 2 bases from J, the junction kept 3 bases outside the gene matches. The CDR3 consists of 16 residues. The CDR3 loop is CASSLELAGYTDTQYF. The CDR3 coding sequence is TGTGCCAGCAGCTTGGAACTAGCGGGATACACAGATACGCAGTATTTT.

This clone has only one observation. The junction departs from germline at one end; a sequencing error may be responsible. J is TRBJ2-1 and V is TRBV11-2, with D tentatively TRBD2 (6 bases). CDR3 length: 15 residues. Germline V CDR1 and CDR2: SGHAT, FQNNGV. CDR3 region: CASSLGEDPYNEQFF. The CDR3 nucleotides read TGTGCCAGCAGTTTAGGGGAGGACCCCTACAATGAGCAGTTCTTC.

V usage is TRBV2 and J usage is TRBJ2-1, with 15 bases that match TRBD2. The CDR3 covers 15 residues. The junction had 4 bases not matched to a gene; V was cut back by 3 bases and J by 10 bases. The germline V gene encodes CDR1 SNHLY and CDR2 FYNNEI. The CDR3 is CASSDGTSGGLEQFF. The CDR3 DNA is TGTGCCAGCAGTGACGGGACTAGCGGGGGGTTGGAGCAGTTCTTC.

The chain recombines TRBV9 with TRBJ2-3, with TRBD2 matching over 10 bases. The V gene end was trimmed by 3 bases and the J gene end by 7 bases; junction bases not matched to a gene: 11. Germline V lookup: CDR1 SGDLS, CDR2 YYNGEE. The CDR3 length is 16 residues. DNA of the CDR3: TGTGCCAGCAGCGAGGCCTTTTCTAGCGGGAGACATACGCAGTATTTT. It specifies CASSEAFSSGRHTQYF.

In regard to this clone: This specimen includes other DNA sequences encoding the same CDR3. This chain's CDR3 is CASSLSGNQPQHF. CDR3 DNA sequence: TGTGCCAGCAGTTTAAGTGGAAATCAGCCCCAGCATTTT. The V call is TRBV27, the J call TRBJ1-5; D call uncertain. V lost 2 bases to trimming and J lost 4 bases, with 6 bases between them. Germline lookup yields CDR1 MNHEY and CDR2 SMNVEV (reference sequence). CDR3 length: 13 residues.

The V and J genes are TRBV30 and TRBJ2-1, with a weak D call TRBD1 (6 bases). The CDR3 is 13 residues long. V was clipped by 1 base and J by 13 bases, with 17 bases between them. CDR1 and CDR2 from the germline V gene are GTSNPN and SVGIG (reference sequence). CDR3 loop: CAWSARRGGVQFF. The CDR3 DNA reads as TGTGCCTGGAGTGCTCGCCGAGGGGGAGTTCAGTTCTTC.

For the CDR3, the DNA is TGTGCCAGCAGTCAGACAGGGGCTAACACAGATACGCAGTATTTT. It yields the protein CASSQTGANTDTQYF. The gene calls are TRBV2 and TRBJ2-3, with 8 bases fitting TRBD1. The germline gives CDR1 SNHLY, CDR2 FYNNEI. This CDR3 comprises 15 residues. V lost 5 bases and J lost 2; bases outside the gene matches: 6.

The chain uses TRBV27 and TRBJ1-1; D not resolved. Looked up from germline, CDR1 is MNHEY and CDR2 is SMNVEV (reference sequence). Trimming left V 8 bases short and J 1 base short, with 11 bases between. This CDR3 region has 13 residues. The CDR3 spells CASRNDRNTEAFF. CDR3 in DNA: TGTGCCAGCCGCAATGACCGGAACACTGAAGCTTTCTTT.

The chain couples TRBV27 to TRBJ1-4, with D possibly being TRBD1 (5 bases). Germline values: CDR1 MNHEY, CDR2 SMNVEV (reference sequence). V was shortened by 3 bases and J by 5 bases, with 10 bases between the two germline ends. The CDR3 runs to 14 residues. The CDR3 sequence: CASSFGTGNEKLFF. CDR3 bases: TGTGCCAGCAGTTTCGGGACGGGGAATGAAAAACTGTTTTTT.

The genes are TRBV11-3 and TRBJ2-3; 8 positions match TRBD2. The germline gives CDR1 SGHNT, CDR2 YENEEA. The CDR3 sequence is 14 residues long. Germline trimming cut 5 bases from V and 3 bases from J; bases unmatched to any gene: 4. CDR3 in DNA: TGTGCCAGCAGCCCCCCGGGAGGGACAGATACGCAGTATTTT. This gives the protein CASSPPGGTDTQYF. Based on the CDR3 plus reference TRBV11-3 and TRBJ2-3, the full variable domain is EAGVVQSPRYKIIEKKQPVAFWCNPISGHNTLYWYLQNLGQGPELLIRYENEEAVDDSQLPKDRFSAERLKGVDSTLKIQPAELGDSAVYLCASSPPGGTDTQYFGPGTRLTVL.

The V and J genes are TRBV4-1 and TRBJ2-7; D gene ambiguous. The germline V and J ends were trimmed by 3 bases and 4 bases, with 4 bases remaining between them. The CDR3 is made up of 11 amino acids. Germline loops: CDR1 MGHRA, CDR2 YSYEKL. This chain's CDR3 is CASSHSYEQYF. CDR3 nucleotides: TGCGCCAGCAGCCACAGTTACGAGCAGTACTTC.

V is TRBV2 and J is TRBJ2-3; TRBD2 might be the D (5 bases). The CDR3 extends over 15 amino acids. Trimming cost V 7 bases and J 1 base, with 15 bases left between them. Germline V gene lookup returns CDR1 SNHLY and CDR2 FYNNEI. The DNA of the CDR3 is TGTGCCAGCACCGAGGGAGCGGACCGCACAGATACGCAGTATTTT. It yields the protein CASTEGADRTDTQYF.

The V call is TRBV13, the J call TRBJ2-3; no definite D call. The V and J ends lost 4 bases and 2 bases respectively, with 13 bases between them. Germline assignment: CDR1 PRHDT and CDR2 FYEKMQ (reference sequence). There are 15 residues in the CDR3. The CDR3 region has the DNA TGTGCCAGCAGCTCTTCTAGTATACCCACAGATACGCAGTATTTT. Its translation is CASSSSSIPTDTQYF. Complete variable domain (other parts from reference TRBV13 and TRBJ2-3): AAGVIQSPRHLIKEKRETATLKCYPIPRHDTVYWYQQGPGQDPQFLISFYEKMQSDKGSIPDRFSAQQFSDYHSELNMSSLELGDSALYFCASSSSSIPTDTQYFGPGTRLTVL.

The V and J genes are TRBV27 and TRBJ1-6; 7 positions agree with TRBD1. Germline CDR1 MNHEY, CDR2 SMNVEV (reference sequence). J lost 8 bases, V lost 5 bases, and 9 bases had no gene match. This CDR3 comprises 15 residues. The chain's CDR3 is CASSALVQGYSPLHF. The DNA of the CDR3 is TGTGCCAGCAGTGCCTTGGTACAGGGGTATTCACCCCTCCACTTT.

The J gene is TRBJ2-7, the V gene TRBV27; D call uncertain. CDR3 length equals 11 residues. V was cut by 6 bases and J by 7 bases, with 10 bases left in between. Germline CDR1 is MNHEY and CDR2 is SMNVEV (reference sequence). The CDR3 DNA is TGTGCCAGCAGCTGGCTGGGGGAGCAGTACTTC. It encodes CASSWLGEQYF.

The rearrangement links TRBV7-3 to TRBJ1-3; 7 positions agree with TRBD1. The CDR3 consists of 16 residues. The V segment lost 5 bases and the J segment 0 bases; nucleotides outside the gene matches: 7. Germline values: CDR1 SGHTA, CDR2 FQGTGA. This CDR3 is CASSADRAFSGNTIYF. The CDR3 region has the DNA TGTGCCAGCAGCGCCGACAGGGCCTTCTCTGGAAACACCATATATTTT. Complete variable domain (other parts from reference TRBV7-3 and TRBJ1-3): GAGVSQTPSNKVTEKGKYVELRCDPISGHTALYWYRQSLGQGPEFLIYFQGTGAADDSGLPNDRFFAVRPEGSVSTLKIQRTERGDSAVYLCASSADRAFSGNTIYFGEGSWLTVV.

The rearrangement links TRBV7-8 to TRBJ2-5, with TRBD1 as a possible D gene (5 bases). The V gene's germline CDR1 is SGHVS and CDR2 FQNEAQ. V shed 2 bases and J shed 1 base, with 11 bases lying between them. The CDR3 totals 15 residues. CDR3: CASSLKFTGQETQYF. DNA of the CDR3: TGTGCCAGCAGCTTAAAGTTCACAGGCCAAGAGACCCAGTACTTC.